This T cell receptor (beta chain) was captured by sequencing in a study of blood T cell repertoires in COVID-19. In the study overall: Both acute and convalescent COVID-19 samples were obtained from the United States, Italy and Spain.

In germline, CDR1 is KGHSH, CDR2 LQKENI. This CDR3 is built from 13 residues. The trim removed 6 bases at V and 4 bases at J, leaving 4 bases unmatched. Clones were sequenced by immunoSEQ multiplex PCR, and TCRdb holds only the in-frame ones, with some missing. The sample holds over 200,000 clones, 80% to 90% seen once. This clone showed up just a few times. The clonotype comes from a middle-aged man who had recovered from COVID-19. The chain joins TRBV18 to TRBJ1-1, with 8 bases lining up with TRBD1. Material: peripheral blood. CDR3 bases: TGTGCCAGCTCCCTAACAGGGGGCACTGAAGCTTTCTTT. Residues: CASSLTGGTEAFF.